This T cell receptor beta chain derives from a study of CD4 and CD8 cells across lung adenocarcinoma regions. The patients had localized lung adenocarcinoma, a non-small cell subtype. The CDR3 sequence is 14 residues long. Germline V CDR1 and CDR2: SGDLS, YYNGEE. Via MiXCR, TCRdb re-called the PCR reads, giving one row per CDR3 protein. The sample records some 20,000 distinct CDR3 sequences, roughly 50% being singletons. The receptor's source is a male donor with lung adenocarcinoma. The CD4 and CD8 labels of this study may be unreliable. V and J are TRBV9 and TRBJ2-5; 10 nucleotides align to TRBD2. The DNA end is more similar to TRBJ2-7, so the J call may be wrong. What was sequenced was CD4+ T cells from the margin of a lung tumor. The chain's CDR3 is CASSVLAGDYEQYF. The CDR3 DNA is TGTGCCAGCAGCGTCCTAGCGGGAGATTACGAGCAGTACTTC.